This paragraph covers one T cell receptor (beta chain) sequence. The antigen is undetermined. This sample was included in a study of T cell repertoires in cytomegalovirus infection. The wider study: Alongside well-studied HLA-B-restricted CMV epitopes, recently identified HLA-C-restricted CMV epitopes were also used. Indications of both CMV infection and matching HLA type were provided by public TCR beta signatures.

TCRdb analysed the reads with MiXCR anew, one entry per CDR3 protein. This table has over 95,000 distinct CDR3 sequences, about 33% appearing once. Study-wide results and limits: People with CMV and the relevant HLA were identified by cumulative public TCR beta family frequency. The ex vivo response was dominated by HLA-C-restricted CMV-specific TCR beta clonotypes.

From germline, CDR1 is SEHNR and CDR2 FQNEAQ (reference sequence). V lost 5 bases to trimming and J lost 3 bases, with 19 bases between them. This CDR3 is built from 16 residues. The material sequenced was CD8+ T cells from cultured PBMCs, taken from culture after CMV antigen stimulation. This chain connects TRBV7-9 to TRBJ1-1; unclear D gene. The clonotype originates from a human donor in good health (CMV status not recorded). Some clones in this sample may be carry-over from other donors' samples. In DNA, the CDR3 is TGTGCCAGCAGCCAACTTGGCCCAGTGCGGGACACTGAAGCTTTCTTT. Amino acid sequence: CASSQLGPVRDTEAFF. Full variable domain (remainder filled in from reference TRBV7-9 and TRBJ1-1): DTGVSQNPRHKITKRGQNVTFRCDPISEHNRLYWYRQTLGQGPEFLTYFQNEAQLEKSRLLSDRFSAERPKGSFSTLEIQRTEQGDSAMYLCASSQLGPVRDTEAFFGQGTRLTVV.